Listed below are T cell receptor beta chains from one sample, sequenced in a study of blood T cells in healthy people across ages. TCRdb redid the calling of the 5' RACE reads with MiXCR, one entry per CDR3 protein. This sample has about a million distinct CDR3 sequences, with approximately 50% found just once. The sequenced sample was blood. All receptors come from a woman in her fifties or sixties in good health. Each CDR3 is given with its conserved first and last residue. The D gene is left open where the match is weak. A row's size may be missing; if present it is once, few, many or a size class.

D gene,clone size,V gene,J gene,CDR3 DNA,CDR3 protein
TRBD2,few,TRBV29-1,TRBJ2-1,TGCAGCGTCTCGAGGGGACTAGCGGGCAATGAGCAGTTCTTC,CSVSRGLAGNEQFF
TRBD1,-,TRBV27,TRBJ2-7,TGTGCCAGCAGTTTATCCGGCCCGAGACAGGGGGCCCTCTACGAGCAGTACTTC,CASSLSGPRQGALYEQYF
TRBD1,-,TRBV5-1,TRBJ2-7,TGCGCCAGCAGCTTGAGGGGGCTAGCACCCGGCGGAGAGCAGTACTTC,CASSLRGLAPGGEQYF
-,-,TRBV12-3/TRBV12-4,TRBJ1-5,TGTGCCAGCAGTTTTGCGGGAAATCAGCCCCAGCATTTT,CASSFAGNQPQHF
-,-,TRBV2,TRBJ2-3,TGTGCCAGCAGTGAGTGGGCACCAGATACGCAGTATTTT,CASSEWAPDTQYF
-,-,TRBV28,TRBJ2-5,TGTGCAAGCAGTCAAAGGGTACGGACCCAGTACTTC,CASSQRVRTQYF
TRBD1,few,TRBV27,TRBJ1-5,TGTGCCAGCAGTTTACGGACAGGTTTCGGGAATCAGCCCCAGCATTTT,CASSLRTGFGNQPQHF
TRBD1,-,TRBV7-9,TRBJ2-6,TGTGCCAGTAGCTCCTCCTGGGACAGGGGAGGTTCTGGGGCCAACGTCCTGACTTTC,CASSSSWDRGGSGANVLTF
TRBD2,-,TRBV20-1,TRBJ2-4,TGCAGTGCTAGACCCCGACTAGCGAGATATGCCGTTCAGTACTTC,CSARPRLARYAVQYF
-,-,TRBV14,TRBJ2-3,TGTGCCAGCAGCCAATACTATATGGGGGATACGCAGTATTTT,CASSQYYMGDTQYF
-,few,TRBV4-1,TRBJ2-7,TGCGCCAGCAGCCAGACCGCGGGCGAGCAGTACTTC,CASSQTAGEQYF
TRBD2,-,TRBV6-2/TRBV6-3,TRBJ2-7,TGTGCCAGCAAGGGACTAGCGGGCGCCGAGCAGTACTTC,CASKGLAGAEQYF
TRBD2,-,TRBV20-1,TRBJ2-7,TGCAGTGCTGGGGCGGTAGCGGGAGACCCCTACGAGCAGTACTTC,CSAGAVAGDPYEQYF
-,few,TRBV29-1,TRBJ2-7,TGCAGCGTGGGGCAACCACGACAGTACGAGCAGTACTTC,CSVGQPRQYEQYF
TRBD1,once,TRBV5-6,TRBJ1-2,TGTGCCAGCAGCCTCCTCGACAGGGTGGTTCGGTCTAGAGATGGCTACACCTTC,CASSLLDRVVRSRDGYTF
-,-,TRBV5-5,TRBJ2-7,TGTGCCAGCAGCTTGGCGCGTCGGGGTATGGACGAGCAGTACTTC,CASSLARRGMDEQYF
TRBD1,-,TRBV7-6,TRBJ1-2,TGTGCCAGCAGCTCTAAGACAGGGGACGGCTACACCTTC,CASSSKTGDGYTF
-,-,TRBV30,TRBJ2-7,TGTGCCTATAGGCGCGGCCACTACGAGCAGTACTTC,CAYRRGHYEQYF
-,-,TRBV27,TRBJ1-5,TGTGCCAGCAGTGTTCAGGGAGAAGGTCAGCCCCAGCATTTT,CASSVQGEGQPQHF
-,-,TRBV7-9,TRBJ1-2,TGTGCCAGCAGTTCCGCTTGGACAAACTATGGCTACACCTTC,CASSSAWTNYGYTF
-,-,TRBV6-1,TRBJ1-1,TGTGCCAGCAGCCTGACGGGACCGACGTCACGAGTGTCTGAAGCTTTCTTT,CASSLTGPTSRVSEAFF
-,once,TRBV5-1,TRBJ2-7,TGCGCCAGCAGCTTCGACACGGCTCCCTACGAGCAGTACTTC,CASSFDTAPYEQYF
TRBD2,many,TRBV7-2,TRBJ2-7,TGTGCCAGCACGGTAGCGGGATTTTCCTACGAGCAGTACTTC,CASTVAGFSYEQYF
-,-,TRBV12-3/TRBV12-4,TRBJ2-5,TGTGCCAGCAGTCCAGGACACCCTCGGGAGCAGTACTTC,CASSPGHPREQYF
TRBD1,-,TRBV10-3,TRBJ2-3,TGTGCCATCAGAAACAGGGGTAGCACAGATACGCAGTATTTT,CAIRNRGSTDTQYF
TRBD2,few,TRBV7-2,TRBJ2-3,TGTGCCAGCAGCTCTAGGACTAGCGGGAGTCGGACAGATACGCAGTATTTT,CASSSRTSGSRTDTQYF
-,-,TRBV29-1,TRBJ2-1,TGCAGCGTTGGTATTGCAGCTTACAATGAGCAGTTCTTC,CSVGIAAYNEQFF
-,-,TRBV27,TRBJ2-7,TGTGCCAGCAGCCCCTTATTGGGATCGGCCTCCTACGAGCAGTACTTC,CASSPLLGSASYEQYF
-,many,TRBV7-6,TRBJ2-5,TGTGCCAGTAAGCTTGGAGAGACCCAGTACTTC,CASKLGETQYF
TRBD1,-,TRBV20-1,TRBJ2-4,TGCAGTGCGGGGAAGACAGGGTGGGGAAACATTCAGTACTTC,CSAGKTGWGNIQYF
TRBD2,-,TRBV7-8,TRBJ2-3,TGTGCCAGCAGCCCTTCGGCGGGAGCTAGCACAGATACGCAGTATTTT,CASSPSAGASTDTQYF
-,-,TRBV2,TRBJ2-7,TGTGCCAGCAGCTCCACTCCTTTCGAGGGGCACTACGAGCAGTACTTC,CASSSTPFEGHYEQYF
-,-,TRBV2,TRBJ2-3,TGTGCCACCGGGATCACAGATACGCAGTATTTT,CATGITDTQYF
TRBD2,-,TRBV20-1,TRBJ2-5,TGCAGTGCGACCCTAGCGGGAGTCCCCGAGACCCAGTACTTC,CSATLAGVPETQYF
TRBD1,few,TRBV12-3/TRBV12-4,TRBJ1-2,TGTGCCAGCAGTTTAGGCAGGGGGATAAACTATGGCTACACCTTC,CASSLGRGINYGYTF
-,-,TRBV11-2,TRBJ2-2,TGTGCCAGCAGCTCGCAGGGCAGGGGAGGGACCGGGGAGCTGTTTTTT,CASSSQGRGGTGELFF
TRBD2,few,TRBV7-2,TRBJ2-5,TGTGCCAGCAGCCTTCTGACCGGGACTAGCGGGAGCAGGCAAGAGACCCAGTACTTC,CASSLLTGTSGSRQETQYF
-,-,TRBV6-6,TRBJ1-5,TGTGCCAGCAGCCCGGGGTTCGAGCAGCCCCAGCATTTT,CASSPGFEQPQHF
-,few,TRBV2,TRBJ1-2,TGTGCCAGCACTGGGGGCGTTCAGGGACCTCGCTATGGCTACACCTTC,CASTGGVQGPRYGYTF
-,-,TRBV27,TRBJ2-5,TGTGCCAGCAGTCGCAGAGCTCAAGAGACCCAGTACTTC,CASSRRAQETQYF
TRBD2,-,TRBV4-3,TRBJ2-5,TGCGCCAGCAGCCAAGCTGGCGGGGGGACCCAGTACTTC,CASSQAGGGTQYF
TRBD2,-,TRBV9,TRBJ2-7,TGTGCCAGCAGCGTGTATAGCGGGAGGGCCAACTACGAGCAGTACTTC,CASSVYSGRANYEQYF